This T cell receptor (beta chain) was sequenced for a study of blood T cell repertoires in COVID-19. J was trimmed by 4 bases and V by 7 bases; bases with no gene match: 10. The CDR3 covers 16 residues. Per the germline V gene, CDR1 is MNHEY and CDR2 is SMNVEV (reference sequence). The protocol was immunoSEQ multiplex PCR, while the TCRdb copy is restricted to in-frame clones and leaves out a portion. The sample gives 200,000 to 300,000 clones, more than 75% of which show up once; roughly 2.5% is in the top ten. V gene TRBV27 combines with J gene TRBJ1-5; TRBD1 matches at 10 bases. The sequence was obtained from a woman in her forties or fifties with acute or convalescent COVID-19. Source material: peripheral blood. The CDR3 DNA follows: TGTGCCAGCACTCCGACAGGGGGCGCAGGTAATCAGCCCCAGCATTTT. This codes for CASTPTGGAGNQPQHF.